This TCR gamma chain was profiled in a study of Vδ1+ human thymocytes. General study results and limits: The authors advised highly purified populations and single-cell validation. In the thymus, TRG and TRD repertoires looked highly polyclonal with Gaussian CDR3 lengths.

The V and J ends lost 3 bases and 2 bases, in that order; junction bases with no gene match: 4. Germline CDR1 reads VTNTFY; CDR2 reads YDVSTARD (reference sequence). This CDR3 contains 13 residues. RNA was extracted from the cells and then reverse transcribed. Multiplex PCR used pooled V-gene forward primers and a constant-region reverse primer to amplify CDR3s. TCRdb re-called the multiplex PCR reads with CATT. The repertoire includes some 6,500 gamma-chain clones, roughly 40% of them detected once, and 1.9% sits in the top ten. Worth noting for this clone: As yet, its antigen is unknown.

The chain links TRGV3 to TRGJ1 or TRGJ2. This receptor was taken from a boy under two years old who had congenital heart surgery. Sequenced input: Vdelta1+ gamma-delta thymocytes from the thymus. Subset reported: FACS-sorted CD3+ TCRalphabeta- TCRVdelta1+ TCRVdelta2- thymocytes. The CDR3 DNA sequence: TGTGCCACCTGGGACGCAGATTATTATAAGAAACTCTTT. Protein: CATWDADYYKKLF.